The rows below give T cell receptor beta chains drawn from one sample of a study of blood T cell repertoires in COVID-19. Assay: immunoSEQ multiplex PCR; the TCRdb copy retains only in-frame clones and omits some. The sample comprises around 170,000 clones, 80% to 90% of which are singletons, and roughly 4% rests with the top ten. The sequencing input was peripheral blood. The receptors were gathered from a woman between 65 and 79 years old with acute or convalescent COVID-19. The CDR3 runs from the conserved cysteine through the conserved F or W. D genes are given only for firm matches. Expanded clones get a size class; other rows say once, few or many, or leave the size out.

abundance	v_gene	d_gene	j_gene	CDR3nt	CDR3aa
.	TRBV2	.	TRBJ2-3	TGTGCCAGCAGAGGGAGGACACATGTCCCAGATACGCAGTATTTT	CASRGRTHVPDTQYF
.	TRBV19	TRBD2	TRBJ2-5	TGTGCCAGTAGTATCGGACTAGCGGGCGGCCAAGAGACCCAGTACTTC	CASSIGLAGGQETQYF
.	TRBV28	TRBD1	TRBJ1-1	TGTGCCAGCAGTTCGATAGGGGGCAGGAACACTGAAGCTTTCTTT	CASSSIGGRNTEAFF
once	TRBV5-1	.	TRBJ2-2	TGCGCCAGCAGCTTGGGGCACGATTATACCGGGGAGCTGTTTTTT	CASSLGHDYTGELFF
.	TRBV27	TRBD1	TRBJ1-2	TGTGCCAGCAGTTCAGGGACAGGGACCTATGGCTACACCTTC	CASSSGTGTYGYTF
.	TRBV5-1	.	TRBJ1-1	TGCGCCAGCAGCTTGGCCGACGATAGACAGGAGCGAGCTTTCTTT	CASSLADDRQERAFF
.	TRBV7-2	TRBD1	TRBJ1-1	TGTGCCAGCAGATACAGGGGGCAGGGAAAAACTGAAGCTTTCTTT	CASRYRGQGKTEAFF
few	TRBV21-1	.	TRBJ1-1	TGTGCCAGCAGCAAATCTCAGGGGTCGACTGAAGCTTTCTTT	CASSKSQGSTEAFF
.	TRBV27	.	TRBJ2-6	TGTGCCAGCAGTTTATGGGAGAGCTCTGGGGCCAACGTCCTGACTTTC	CASSLWESSGANVLTF
.	TRBV7-8	.	TRBJ1-1	TGTGCCAGCAGCTTAGATCGGAGAAGTTGGTTCGGGGGGAGACGATGGAACACTGAAGCTTTCTTT	CASSLDRRSWFGGRRWNTEAFF
.	TRBV7-8	.	TRBJ1-3	TGTGCCAGCAGCTTTGGGGGCTTCTCTGGAAACACCATATATTTT	CASSFGGFSGNTIYF
many	TRBV6-1	.	TRBJ2-4	TGTGCCAGCAGTGAAGCGGTGGGCCTAGCCAAAAACATTCAGTACTTC	CASSEAVGLAKNIQYF
.	TRBV11-2	.	TRBJ1-1	TGTGCCAGCAGCTTAGCCCGGGTCCACACTGAAGCTTTCTTT	CASSLARVHTEAFF
.	TRBV19	.	TRBJ1-5	TGTGCCAGTAGCCAGGGGATACAGCCCCAGCATTTT	CASSQGIQPQHF
.	TRBV12-5	TRBD2	TRBJ2-1	TGTGCTAGTGGTTTGGGAGGGACTAGCGGGAGTCTCGATCGCAATGAGCAGTTCTTC	CASGLGGTSGSLDRNEQFF
.	TRBV20-1	.	TRBJ2-7	TGCAGTGCTAGTCGGGGTTCCTACGAGCAGTACTTC	CSASRGSYEQYF
.	TRBV20-1	.	TRBJ1-5	TGCAGTGCTAGTGGAGGTGGGGCAGGTAATCAGCCCCAGCATTTT	CSASGGGAGNQPQHF